This TCR beta chain was sequenced in a study of T cell changes during pregnancy in multiple sclerosis. Only in-frame clones appear in the TCRdb table, and some are missing; sequencing was by immunoSEQ multiplex PCR. The repertoire includes roughly 64,000 clones, about 96% of them detected once, and 2% to 2.5% sits in the top ten. The germline CDR1 and CDR2 sequences are SGDLS and YYNGEE. V was trimmed by 0 bases and J by 2 bases, leaving 20 bases between them. CDR3 length equals 18 residues. This TCR was sampled from a female donor with multiple sclerosis, enrolled in a pregnancy study. The sample here was CD8+ T cells from peripheral blood mononuclear cells, taken after pregnancy. The gene calls are TRBV9 and TRBJ2-5, with D maybe TRBD2 (5 bases). The DNA for the CDR3 is TGTGCCAGCAGCGTAGAAGGAGGTAGCTTGGGAGTACAAGAGACCCAGTACTTC. Amino acid sequence: CASSVEGGSLGVQETQYF.